The 4 T cell receptor beta chains presented below share a single source sample, sequenced in a study of T cell responses to AZD1222 COVID-19 vaccine. Repertoires were generated with immunoSEQ multiplex PCR, while TCRdb's copy carries only in-frame clones and drops some. The profile shows approximately 300,000 clones, almost 95% of them singletons. This specimen consisted of peripheral blood, obtained 28 days after the second AZD1222 dose. The origin of the receptors is an adult who received the AZD1222 COVID-19 vaccine.

The chain couples TRBV3-1 (or the pseudogene TRBV3-2) to TRBJ2-6; tentative D call: TRBD1 (6 bases). The CDR3 runs 15 residues. The germline V and J ends were trimmed by 4 bases and 0 bases, with 7 bases remaining between them. The germline gives CDR1 LGHDT, CDR2 YNNKEL (reference sequence). The CDR3 here is CASSLGGSGANVLTF. Here the CDR3 DNA reads TGTGCCAGCAGCCTAGGGGGCTCTGGGGCCAACGTCCTGACTTTC.

This rearrangement joins TRBV6-6 to TRBJ1-5; perhaps TRBD1 as D (5 bases). This CDR3 contains 14 residues. V was clipped by 0 bases and J by 6 bases, with 9 bases between them. Germline V gene sequence: CDR1 MNHNY, CDR2 SVGAGI (reference sequence). The CDR3 nucleotides are TGTGCCAGCAGTTACTCGAAGGGGCTTCAGCCCCAGCATTTT. Translating gives CASSYSKGLQPQHF.

This chain links TRBV29-1 with TRBJ1-1; tentative D call: TRBD1 (6 bases). CDR3 length equals 14 residues. Trimming took off 4 bases at V and 0 bases at J, with 12 bases between the two ends. Germline V CDR1 and CDR2: SQVTM, ANQGSEA. The CDR3 loop reads CSVGGGPMNTEAFF. The CDR3, as DNA: TGCAGCGTTGGAGGGGGGCCCATGAACACTGAAGCTTTCTTT.

The rearrangement uses TRBV19 and TRBJ1-6; TRBD1 matches at 7 bases. The CDR3 runs 14 residues. J was trimmed by 7 bases and V by 4 bases; bases with no gene match: 4. The germline gives CDR1 LNHDA, CDR2 SQIVND (reference sequence). The CDR3 DNA sequence: TGTGCCAGTAGTACAGACAGGGACAATTCACCCCTCCACTTT. Its translation: CASSTDRDNSPLHF.